This T cell receptor (beta chain) appears in the sequencing data of a study of cytomegalovirus exposure and HLA in healthy donors. General observations from the study: Upon later analysis, TCR association rates were observed to vary by HLA locus, being highest for DRB1 and lowest for HLA-C. A later analysis, which compared TCR beta chains of equal frequency, found the HLA-associated ones more clonally expanded. Altogether, 170 or so TCR beta chains were recorded as cytomegalovirus-associated. Highly shared variants forming one cluster were likely a sequencing artifact.

To note about this clone: Its specificity is unknown.

13 Jbeta primers and 60 Vbeta primers were used for the PCR. Generated by immunoSEQ multiplex PCR, the TCRdb table keeps only in-frame clones and is missing some. The sample lists around 250,000 clones, about 81% occurring once. V was trimmed by 3 bases and J by 8 bases, leaving 12 bases between them. Per germline, CDR1 SGHTA and CDR2 FQGTGA. CDR3 length equals 13 residues. Material for sequencing was PBMCs. The sequence came from a woman between 55 and 75 years old in good health and CMV-seropositive. J is TRBJ2-3 and V is TRBV7-3; D unclear. CDR3 in DNA: TGTGCCAGCAGCTTGGGTTTCTCGGGTACGCAGTATTTT. Amino acid sequence: CASSLGFSGTQYF.